These 21 T cell receptor beta chains originate from one sample sequenced in a study of identifying expanded T cells in peripheral blood. Clones were sequenced by immunoSEQ multiplex PCR, and TCRdb holds only the in-frame ones, with some missing. This sample carries about 110,000 clones, roughly nine tenths of them seen once, and the ten largest clones take approximately 8%. Sequencing used blood. These receptors originate from a person between 18 and 70 years old in good health.

This chain connects TRBV7-6 to TRBJ2-1; TRBD2 agrees at 7 bases. The CDR3 length is 16 residues. V gave up 8 bases and J gave up 0 bases; unmatched junction bases: 10. Germline V gives CDR1 SGHVS, CDR2 FNYEAQ. The CDR3 nucleotides read TGTGCCAGCGCTCACCCCGGCGGGAGCTCCTACAATGAGCAGTTCTTC. Amino acids: CASAHPGGSSYNEQFF.

The chain joins TRBV28 to TRBJ1-2; D perhaps matches TRBD1 (5 bases). With 1 base removed from V and 5 bases from J, the gap between germline ends came to 11 bases. The length of the CDR3 is 14 residues. From germline, CDR1 is MDHEN and CDR2 SYDVKM. The CDR3 DNA sequence: TGTGCCAGCAGTTTATATCCCGACAGTTATGGCTACACCTTC. This encodes CASSLYPDSYGYTF.

In this sample, this clone turned up a few times. This rearrangement joins TRBV18 to TRBJ2-2; maybe TRBD1 (6 bases). The CDR3 consists of 16 residues. CDR1 is KGHSH and CDR2 is LQKENI in the germline V gene. The V and J ends lost 0 bases and 0 bases respectively, with 8 bases between them. The CDR3 nucleotides are TGTGCCAGCTCACCACCAGGGGGAGCGAACACCGGGGAGCTGTTTTTT. This sequence encodes CASSPPGGANTGELFF.

The V call is TRBV6-5, the J call TRBJ2-1; 12 positions agree with TRBD2. The CDR3 runs 15 residues. V shed 4 bases and J 6 bases; nucleotides not matched to a gene: 4. In germline, CDR1 is MNHEY, CDR2 SVGAGI. Here the CDR3 reads CASSSLAGGPNEQFF. Written as DNA, the CDR3 is TGTGCCAGCAGTTCCCTAGCGGGAGGGCCCAATGAGCAGTTCTTC.

The chain recombines TRBV9 with TRBJ1-4; D might be TRBD1 (6 bases). With 0 bases removed from V and 7 bases from J, the gap between germline ends came to 13 bases. CDR3 length: 15 amino acids. Per germline, CDR1 SGDLS and CDR2 YYNGEE. This chain's CDR3 is CASSVEEGVGEKLFF. CDR3 coding DNA: TGTGCCAGCAGCGTAGAGGAGGGGGTGGGTGAAAAACTGTTTTTT.

The chain joins TRBV28 to TRBJ2-7; D remains ambiguous. Germline V gene data show CDR1 as MDHEN and CDR2 as SYDVKM. This CDR3 region has 14 residues. V was shortened by 6 bases and J by 4 bases, with 16 bases between the two germline ends. CDR3 protein: CASRGWTPLYEQYF. The CDR3 DNA reads TGTGCCAGCAGGGGATGGACCCCCCTATACGAGCAGTACTTC.

This rearrangement joins TRBV1 to TRBJ2-3; TRBD2, the table's D call, lacks a check against the DNA. TRBV1 constitutes a pseudogene. The CDR3 covers 16 residues. The CDR3 DNA is TGCACCAGCAGCCAAGATTGGACCTTCGGGGCAGATACGCAGTATTTT. This codes for CTSSQDWTFGADTQYF.

The rearrangement links TRBV18 to TRBJ2-1, with D uncertain. This CDR3 region has 12 residues. Trimming pared 3 bases from V and 6 bases from J, leaving 6 bases between. Germline V CDR1 and CDR2: KGHSH, LQKENI. The CDR3 nucleotides are TGTGCCAGCTCACCTGAGGCCAATGAGCAGTTCTTC. Residues: CASSPEANEQFF. The complete variable domain, with remaining parts taken from reference TRBV18 and TRBJ2-1, reads NAGVMQNPRHLVRRRGQEARLRCSPMKGHSHVYWYRQLPEEGLKFMVYLQKENIIDESGMPKERFSAEFPKEGPSILRIQQVVRGDSAAYFCASSPEANEQFFGPGTRLTVL.

The gene calls are TRBV19 and TRBJ1-5; tentative D call: TRBD1 (5 bases). Deletions cut 3 bases from V and 4 bases from J, with 16 bases between. The CDR3 runs to 16 residues. CDR1 and CDR2 from the germline V gene are LNHDA and SQIVND (reference sequence). CDR3 DNA sequence: TGTGCCAGTAGTATTGAGGGGATGGGAGCAAATCAGCCCCAGCATTTT. It specifies CASSIEGMGANQPQHF.

The chain couples TRBV18 to TRBJ2-3; D possibly matches TRBD1 or TRBD2 (5 bases each). CDR1 KGHSH and CDR2 LQKENI come from the germline V gene. V was clipped by 4 bases and J by 6 bases, with 23 bases between them. The CDR3 consists of 17 residues. CDR3 protein: CASSQGYRTATGDTQYF. The CDR3 DNA reads as TGTGCCAGCTCACAGGGCTACAGGACGGCCACGGGGGATACGCAGTATTTT.

V and J are TRBV2 and TRBJ1-5; D may be TRBD1 (5 bases). Germline assignment: CDR1 SNHLY and CDR2 FYNNEI. The CDR3 has 14 amino acids. Trimming took 6 bases from V and 2 from J, leaving 11 bases between them. The CDR3 nucleotides read TGTGCCAGCAGGGGACGGTTGGGCAATCAGCCCCAGCATTTT. This gives the protein CASRGRLGNQPQHF.

The gene calls are TRBV6-6 and TRBJ1-1; D uncertain. Germline loops: CDR1 MNHNY, CDR2 SVGAGI (reference sequence). The V end was cut by 5 bases, the J end by 1 base, with 5 bases between. This CDR3 comprises 12 residues. This chain's CDR3 is CASSKKNTEAFF. The DNA of the CDR3 is TGTGCCAGCAGTAAGAAGAACACTGAAGCTTTCTTT.

The V and J genes are TRBV7-2 and TRBJ2-7; 7 positions match TRBD2. CDR1 SGHTA and CDR2 FQGNSA come from the germline V gene. J was trimmed by 3 bases and V by 7 bases; bases with no gene match: 9. CDR3 length: 14 amino acids. CDR3 sequence reads: CASNDPSGNYEQYF. The CDR3 bases are TGTGCCAGCAACGACCCGAGCGGGAACTACGAGCAGTACTTC.

CDR3 amino acids: CASSLIGETVRNQPQHF. CDR3 coding DNA: TGTGCCAGCAGCTTAATTGGCGAGACAGTACGCAATCAGCCCCAGCATTTT. The rearrangement uses TRBV11-2 and TRBJ1-5, with a tentative D call TRBD1 (5 bases). The CDR3 spans 17 residues. Looked up from germline, CDR1 is SGHAT and CDR2 is FQNNGV. With 2 bases removed from V and 2 bases from J, the gap between germline ends came to 16 bases.

The V call is TRBV11-2, the J call TRBJ2-7; D is unclear. Trimming took 0 bases from V and 1 from J, leaving 10 bases between them. The CDR3 sequence is 15 residues long. Germline V lookup: CDR1 SGHAT, CDR2 FQNNGV. The DNA for the CDR3 is TGTGCCAGCAGCTTAGATACTCGGATTTCCTACGAGCAGTACTTC. Its translation: CASSLDTRISYEQYF.

The CDR3 sequence: CAWSEGQGRVYGYTF. CDR3 DNA sequence: TGTGCCTGGAGTGAAGGACAGGGCCGTGTCTATGGCTACACCTTC. This rearrangement joins TRBV30 to TRBJ1-2; 8 bases agree with TRBD1. The germline V gene encodes CDR1 GTSNPN and CDR2 SVGIG (reference sequence). The CDR3 is 15 residues long. The trim removed 1 base at V and 4 bases at J, leaving 8 bases unmatched.

The genes are TRBV7-8 and TRBJ2-5, with a weak D call TRBD2 (6 bases). Trimming left V 6 bases short and J 5 bases short, with 19 bases between. Germline V gives CDR1 SGHVS, CDR2 FQNEAQ. The CDR3 contains 15 residues. The CDR3 DNA sequence: TGTGCCAGCAGACGCGTCGGGACTTCTGAGGAGACCCAGTACTTC. This gives the protein CASRRVGTSEETQYF.

The chain recombines TRBV5-6 with TRBJ2-5, with D possibly matching TRBD1 (7 bases). V was clipped by 4 bases and J by 4 bases, with 20 bases between them. The germline gives CDR1 SGHDT, CDR2 YYEEEE. This CDR3 region has 16 residues. In DNA form, the CDR3 reads TGTGCCAGCAGCCGCACAGGGGAGGATTTCGGAGAGACCCAGTACTTC. This gives the protein CASSRTGEDFGETQYF.

The CDR3 DNA reads as TGTGCCAGCAGTTTAGGCGGGACAGGGGGCACTGAAGCTTTCTTT. Encoded protein: CASSLGGTGGTEAFF. The chain uses TRBV27 and TRBJ1-1, with 11 bases fitting TRBD1. The germline gives CDR1 MNHEY, CDR2 SMNVEV (reference sequence). Trimming at V came to 2 bases and at J to 4 bases, leaving 3 bases not matched to a gene. The CDR3 consists of 15 residues.

The chain joins TRBV9 to TRBJ2-1; D not resolved. CDR3 length equals 12 residues. The V gene lost 3 bases and the J gene lost 5 bases, with 6 bases spanning the gap. Germline assignment: CDR1 SGDLS and CDR2 YYNGEE. CDR3 DNA: TGTGCCAGCAGCGGATCGAACAATGAGCAGTTCTTC. Its protein is CASSGSNNEQFF.

The chain combines TRBV6-1 with TRBJ1-6; maybe TRBD1 (6 bases). Trimming removed 8 bases from V and 7 bases from J, with 12 bases in between. CDR1 is MNHNS and CDR2 is SASEGT in the germline V gene. This CDR3 region has 13 residues. CDR3 protein: CASGGRPNSPLHF. The CDR3 DNA reads as TGTGCCAGCGGGGGCCGGCCGAATTCACCCCTCCACTTT.